The present TCR beta chain was sequenced within a study of T cell responses to AZD1222 COVID-19 vaccine. Assay used: immunoSEQ multiplex PCR; TCRdb lists only in-frame clones, some missing. The table records some 130,000 clones, just under 95% of them present only once. CDR1 and CDR2 from the germline V gene are SGHVS and FQNEAQ. With V trimmed by 4 bases and J by 4 bases, 4 bases remained unmatched. The CDR3 runs to 14 residues. This clonotype originated in an adult who received the AZD1222 COVID-19 vaccine. The sequencing used peripheral blood, collected 28 days after the second AZD1222 dose. The gene calls are TRBV7-8 and TRBJ1-5; 7 positions match TRBD1. This CDR3 is CASSSGQKNQPQHF. In DNA, the CDR3 is TGTGCCAGCAGCTCGGGACAGAAAAATCAGCCCCAGCATTTT. Full variable domain (outside the CDR3, taken from reference TRBV7-8 and TRBJ1-5): GAGVSQSPRYKVAKRGQDVALRCDPISGHVSLFWYQQALGQGPEFLTYFQNEAQLDKSGLPSDRFFAERPEGSVSTLKIQRTQQEDSAVYLCASSSGQKNQPQHFGDGTRLSIL.